A single sample gave rise to the 9 T cell receptor beta chains below, sequenced in a study of shared clonotypes between healthy human individuals. Clones were sequenced by immunoSEQ multiplex PCR, and TCRdb holds only the in-frame ones, with some missing. The table includes around 510,000 clones, around 96% detected once. Sequencing input: naive CD4+ T cells sorted from blood. Subset specified: CD45RA+ positively selected. The source of these receptors is a woman aged 25-40 years in good health.

V and J are TRBV7-9 and TRBJ1-2; 10 bases are shared with TRBD1. Germline trimming cut 5 bases from V and 8 bases from J; bases unmatched to any gene: 11. Germline-derived CDR1 and CDR2 are SEHNR and FQNEAQ (reference sequence). There are 15 residues in the CDR3. The CDR3 here is CASSRYRDRGDGYTF. Here the CDR3 DNA reads TGTGCCAGCAGCCGATACCGGGACAGGGGTGACGGCTACACCTTC.

The rearrangement links TRBV14 to TRBJ2-1; TRBD2 matches 11 bases. The CDR3 loop spans 19 amino acids. CDR1 SGHDN and CDR2 FVKESK come from the germline V gene. Trimming removed 4 bases from V and 4 bases from J; junction bases left unmatched: 15. DNA of the CDR3: TGTGCCAGCAGCCCAACAGGGCTAGCGGGAGGTTTGAAGTACAATGAGCAGTTCTTC. It is translated as CASSPTGLAGGLKYNEQFF.

The rearrangement uses TRBV7-8 and TRBJ2-1; 9 nucleotides agree with TRBD2. Germline CDR1 and CDR2: SGHVS and FQNEAQ. The CDR3 loop spans 17 amino acids. V shed 6 bases and J 5 bases; nucleotides not matched to a gene: 14. The CDR3 nucleotides read TGTGCCAGCAGGGAAGGGCGAGCGGGAGGAGGCCACAATGAGCAGTTCTTC. Protein sequence: CASREGRAGGGHNEQFF.

The table lists this clone with a count of one. This chain uses TRBV18 with TRBJ1-5, with TRBD1 as a possible D gene (5 bases). Per germline, CDR1 KGHSH and CDR2 LQKENI. V was cut by 4 bases and J by 3 bases, with 13 bases left in between. The CDR3 is 15 residues long. CDR3 sequence reads: CASSLLTGNNQPQHF. The DNA for the CDR3 is TGTGCCAGCTCACTATTAACAGGAAACAATCAGCCCCAGCATTTT. The full variable domain, with the rest looked up from reference TRBV18 and TRBJ1-5, is NAGVMQNPRHLVRRRGQEARLRCSPMKGHSHVYWYRQLPEEGLKFMVYLQKENIIDESGMPKERFSAEFPKEGPSILRIQQVVRGDSAAYFCASSLLTGNNQPQHFGDGTRLSIL.

The chain carries TRBV5-1 and TRBJ2-1; the D call may be TRBD1 or TRBD2 (6 bases each). Germline assignment: CDR1 SGHRS and CDR2 YFSETQ. The CDR3 runs to 14 residues. Deletions cut 0 bases from V and 9 bases from J, with 13 bases between. DNA of the CDR3: TGCGCCAGCAGCTTGGTCGGGGGCTTGATTGAGCAGTTCTTC. Residues: CASSLVGGLIEQFF. The variable domain in full, with the rest retrieved from reference TRBV5-1 and TRBJ2-1, is KAGVTQTPRYLIKTRGQQVTLSCSPISGHRSVSWYQQTPGQGLQFLFEYFSETQRNKGNFPGRFSGRQFSNSRSEMNVSTLELGDSALYLCASSLVGGLIEQFFGPGTRLTVL.

The chain links TRBV28 to TRBJ2-2, with 9 positions matching TRBD1. CDR1 is MDHEN and CDR2 is SYDVKM in the germline V gene. The CDR3 covers 19 residues. After removal of 4 bases from V and 5 bases from J, the junction contained 17 bases not matched to a gene. The chain's CDR3 is CASSSEQGAPSLVTGELFF. DNA for the CDR3: TGTGCCAGCAGTTCTGAACAGGGGGCGCCTAGTTTGGTAACCGGGGAGCTGTTTTTT.

CDR3 coding DNA: TGTGCCAGCAGTTTGTCCGGGACAGAGTATGGCTACACCTTC. It encodes CASSLSGTEYGYTF. The chain is built from TRBV28 and TRBJ1-2; 7 bases match TRBD1. Germline V CDR1 and CDR2: MDHEN, SYDVKM. The CDR3 totals 14 residues. With V trimmed by 3 bases and J by 5 bases, 6 bases remained unmatched.

This CDR3 reads CASSGDSYSGANVLTF. The CDR3 DNA is TGTGCCAGCAGTGGGGACAGTTACTCTGGGGCCAACGTCCTGACTTTC. J is TRBJ2-6 and V is TRBV2; TRBD1 aligns across 7 bases. The J segment lost 0 bases and the V segment lost 4 bases, leaving 3 bases of the junction unmatched. Germline V gene sequence: CDR1 SNHLY, CDR2 FYNNEI. The CDR3 loop spans 16 amino acids.

The chain is built from TRBV6-1 and TRBJ1-2, with D perhaps TRBD1 (5 bases). Per germline, CDR1 MNHNS and CDR2 SASEGT. Trimming cost V 0 bases and J 7 bases, with 15 bases left between them. The CDR3 sequence is 15 residues long. The CDR3 sequence: CASSEAGEGRGGYTF. Written as DNA, the CDR3 is TGTGCCAGCAGTGAAGCGGGGGAGGGCCGGGGTGGCTACACCTTC.